This passage covers 9 T cell receptor beta chains from one sample sequenced in a study of control samples from healthy donors and cancer patients. Produced via immunoSEQ multiplex PCR; TCRdb's table is partial and in-frame only. The sample contains approximately 100,000 clones, 92% of which appear only once. The sample consisted of blood. The receptors originated from a human donor in good health. The donor label of this sample is uncertain.

The rearrangement uses TRBV6-6 and TRBJ1-6; D might be TRBD1 (6 bases). V shed 6 bases and J shed 9 bases, with 21 bases lying between them. Germline lookup yields CDR1 MNHNY and CDR2 SVGAGI (reference sequence). This CDR3 has 16 amino acids. CDR3 nucleotides: TGTGCCAGCAGCCCTCAGTCGGGGGGCGGGGGTTCACCCCTCCACTTT. The encoded protein is CASSPQSGGGGSPLHF.

J is TRBJ2-7 and V is TRBV7-9; D gene ambiguous. The CDR3 consists of 13 residues. V gave up 2 bases and J gave up 3 bases, with 8 bases separating them. Germline lookup yields CDR1 SEHNR and CDR2 FQNEAQ (reference sequence). CDR3 amino acids: CASSLSANYEQYF. The CDR3 DNA reads TGTGCCAGCAGCTTAAGCGCCAACTACGAGCAGTACTTC.

The genes are TRBV19 and TRBJ1-1, with TRBD1 matching 7 bases. The CDR3 loop spans 18 amino acids. Germline values: CDR1 LNHDA, CDR2 SQIVND (reference sequence). V dropped 1 base and J dropped 0; count of bases not matched to a gene: 11. Written as DNA, the CDR3 is TGTGCCAGTAGTATAGTTTTTGAGGGGAGGGGGCTGAACACTGAAGCTTTCTTT. Encoded protein: CASSIVFEGRGLNTEAFF.

The V call is TRBV5-1, the J call TRBJ1-2; 9 bases map to TRBD1. V shed 1 base, J shed 7 bases, and the junction held 5 bases outside the gene matches. The germline CDR1 and CDR2 sequences are SGHRS and YFSETQ. This CDR3 comprises 14 residues. The CDR3 DNA sequence: TGCGCCAGCAGCTTGACAGGGGGCGCAGGTGGCTACACCTTC. Translated: CASSLTGGAGGYTF.

The V gene is TRBV27, the J gene TRBJ2-1; 10 bases line up with TRBD1. Germline assignment: CDR1 MNHEY and CDR2 SMNVEV (reference sequence). CDR3 length: 14 residues. The J segment lost 10 bases and the V segment lost 10 bases, leaving 13 bases of the junction unmatched. In DNA, the CDR3 is TGTGCCACCTCCGGGACAGGGGCCGAACAGGAGCAGTTCTTC. It yields the protein CATSGTGAEQEQFF.

This rearrangement joins TRBV5-1 to TRBJ2-1, with TRBD2 as a possible D gene (7 bases). The germline gives CDR1 SGHRS, CDR2 YFSETQ. CDR3 size: 16 residues. V lost 0 bases and J 4 bases, leaving 14 bases between the germline ends. CDR3 sequence (DNA): TGCGCCAGCAGCTTGGCCGTGGCGGGGGCTTACAATGAGCAGTTCTTC. It translates to CASSLAVAGAYNEQFF.

This chain uses TRBV6-5 with TRBJ1-4, with D possibly being TRBD1 (6 bases). This CDR3 is built from 15 residues. Germline CDR1 is MNHEY and CDR2 is SVGAGI. V was cut by 6 bases and J by 5 bases, with 16 bases left in between. CDR3 DNA: TGTGCCAGCAGCTTACAGGGAAGGGGGAATGAAAAACTGTTTTTT. This translates into CASSLQGRGNEKLFF.

The chain links TRBV6-4 to TRBJ2-7; D ambiguous. V was pared by 4 bases and J by 0 bases, with 4 bases between. Germline V gene lookup returns CDR1 MRHNA and CDR2 SNTAGT. This CDR3 contains 12 residues. The DNA of the CDR3 is TGTGCCAGCAGTGGCCCCTCCTACGAGCAGTACGTC. Encoded protein: CASSGPSYEQYV.

The chain couples TRBV9 to TRBJ1-1, with a possible D match to TRBD1 (6 bases). This CDR3 is 16 amino acids long. Germline V gene sequence: CDR1 SGDLS, CDR2 YYNGEE. Trimming removed 4 bases from V and 3 bases from J, with 19 bases in between. The CDR3 sequence: CASSSWGDKGDTEAFF. CDR3 coding DNA: TGTGCCAGCAGCTCCTGGGGGGATAAGGGGGACACTGAAGCTTTCTTT.